This T cell receptor (beta chain) appears in the sequencing data of a study of OX40 agonist ivuxolimab in advanced cancers. The CDR3 is 16 residues long. Germline CDR1 is MNHEY and CDR2 is SMNVEV (reference sequence). Deletions cut 6 bases from V and 1 base from J, with 17 bases between. Study results and caveats: Researchers report that CD8+ T cells had, on average, more expanded clones than CD4+. In the 0.1 to 3.0 mg/kg range, CD4+ and CD8+ blood T cells had expanded clonally by week 6.

Notes on this clone: Its target is not known.

Some clones are missing from TCRdb's copy, which holds only in-frame ones; the method was immunoSEQ multiplex PCR. The data contain some 60,000 clones, less than 95% of them singletons. The receptor comes from an adult with an advanced solid tumor such as melanoma, head and neck, liver or kidney cancer. The sequences come from CD4+ or CD8+ T cells sorted from blood, collected in a trial of the OX40 agonist ivuxolimab. The chain combines TRBV27 with TRBJ2-3; D remains unclear. The CDR3 bases are TGTGCCAGCAGCCGTAATGAAGGCCAGGGCACAGATACGCAGTATTTT. This codes for CASSRNEGQGTDTQYF.